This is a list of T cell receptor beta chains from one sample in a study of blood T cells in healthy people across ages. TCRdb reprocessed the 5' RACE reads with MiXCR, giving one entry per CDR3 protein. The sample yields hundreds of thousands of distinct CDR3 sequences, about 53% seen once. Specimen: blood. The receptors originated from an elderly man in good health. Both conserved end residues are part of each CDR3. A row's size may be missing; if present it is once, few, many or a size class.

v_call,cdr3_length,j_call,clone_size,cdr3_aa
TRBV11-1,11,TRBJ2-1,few,CASSVGRGQFF
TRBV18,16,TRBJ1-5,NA,CASSPIPGTGDQGRHF
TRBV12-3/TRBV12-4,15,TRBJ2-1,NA,CASSLSGSAYNEQFF
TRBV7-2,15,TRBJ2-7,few,CASSSPGGNSYEQYF
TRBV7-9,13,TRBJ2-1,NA,CASSPNPGYEQFF
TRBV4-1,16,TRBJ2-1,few,CASSLRAGATHNEQFF
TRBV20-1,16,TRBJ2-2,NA,CSARGNRAANTGELFF
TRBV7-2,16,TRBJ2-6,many,CASSFSPRTGANVLTF
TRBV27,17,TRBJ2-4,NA,CASSHIIGSVGSNIQYF
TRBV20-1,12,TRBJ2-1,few,CSGQSSGNEQFF
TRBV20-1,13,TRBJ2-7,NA,CSASPVVGYEQYF
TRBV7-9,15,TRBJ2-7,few,CASSLVTGQTYEQYF
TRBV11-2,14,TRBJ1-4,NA,CASSSREAGEKLFF
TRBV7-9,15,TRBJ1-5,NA,CASSPLSWRNQPQHF
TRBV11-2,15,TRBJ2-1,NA,CASSLRGDPYNEQFF
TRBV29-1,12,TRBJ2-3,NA,CSVGRAPDTQYF